This entry concerns a single T cell receptor beta chain. Its specificity is not known. V lost 4 bases to trimming and J lost 14 bases, with 12 bases between them. CDR3 length: 12 amino acids. CDR1 SGHDN and CDR2 FVKESK come from the germline V gene. Unique molecular identifiers were incorporated during preparation of the TCRbeta library. Each CDR3 protein is one row after TCRdb ran MiXCR on the PCR reads. The sample lists about 980,000 distinct CDR3 sequences, roughly 29% occurring once. The entry originates in a study of T-cell reconstitution after alpha-beta-depleted transplantation in children. Study-wide findings and caveats: Surviving recipient cells, namely T cells and thymic progenitors, were the source of high day-60 TCRbeta diversity in some patients. One year after transplant, T-cell counts and diversity came mostly from newly produced T cells. Expanded clones from the graft, numbering several hundred, reportedly supplied alpha-beta T cells about two months after transplant.

Sequences were derived from PBMCs, mostly from graft donor cells, sampled 360 days after TCRalphabeta/CD19-depleted stem cell transplant. The gene calls are TRBV14 and TRBJ1-6, with no clear D. The clonotype was recovered from a boy under three years old who had a stem cell transplant for SCID, so the T cells may come from the graft donor. The CDR3 sequence: CASSLGRVALHF. The CDR3 nucleotides read TGTGCCAGCAGCCTCGGGAGGGTTGCCCTCCACTTT.